The sequence of this T cell receptor beta chain was determined in a study of cytomegalovirus exposure and HLA in healthy donors. Study findings and constraints: As a later analysis showed, several of the most significant clusters appeared to be linked to common viral pathogens.

Germline trimming cut 3 bases from V and 5 bases from J; bases unmatched to any gene: 11. The CDR3 runs to 17 residues. CDR1 and CDR2 from the germline V gene are SNHLY and FYNNEI. PCR primers comprised 60 Vbeta and 13 Jbeta primers. Produced via immunoSEQ multiplex PCR; TCRdb's table is partial and in-frame only. The sample shows 110,000 to 150,000 clones, around a tenth of them seen only once. With regard to this clone: The antigen is undetermined.

This sequence originates from a male donor in good health and CMV-seronegative. V usage is TRBV2 and J usage is TRBJ2-5, with 11 bases aligning to TRBD2. Input material: PBMCs. The CDR3 DNA is TGTGCCAGCAGTGAGGTCTATAGCGGGGGGGCCTGGGAGACCCAGTACTTC. The encoded protein is CASSEVYSGGAWETQYF.